Following are 16 T cell receptor beta chains from one sample sequenced in a study of TIL therapy for anti-PD-1-resistant metastatic lung cancer. The libraries were made with immunoSEQ v3. The data were produced by immunoSEQ multiplex PCR, yet TCRdb's version contains in-frame clones alone and is incomplete. The sample lists 50,000 or so clones; around 80% were seen once. Time point described: pre-treatment sample, taken before nivolumab and TIL therapy. Sequencing was performed on blood, taken at baseline. These receptor sequences come from a woman between 30 and 85 years old with non-small cell lung cancer.

The sample holds one count of this clone. The chain has TRBV15 and TRBJ1-3; maybe TRBD1 (5 bases). The CDR3 has 14 residues. V lost 9 bases, J lost 0 bases, and 12 bases lay in between. The germline V gene has CDR1 LNHNV and CDR2 YYDKDF (reference sequence). The CDR3 DNA sequence: TGTGCCACAACTACCGGGGGCTCTGGAAACACCATATATTTT. It translates to CATTTGGSGNTIYF.

The V and J genes are TRBV11-2 and TRBJ1-1; no firm D call. V was shortened by 5 bases and J by 5 bases, with 15 bases between the two germline ends. CDR1 and CDR2 (germline): SGHAT, FQNNGV. This CDR3 has 14 residues. For the CDR3, the DNA is TGTGCCAGCAGCCTACTTAACGGATGGACTGAAGCTTTCTTT. It codes for CASSLLNGWTEAFF.

The table lists this clone with a count of one. The genes are TRBV5-5 and TRBJ1-2; D ambiguous. This CDR3 has 13 residues. Per germline, CDR1 SGHKS and CDR2 YYEKEE (reference sequence). V gave up 1 base and J gave up 8 bases, with 12 bases separating them. The CDR3 region is CASSLIEGLGYTF. CDR3 bases: TGTGCCAGCAGCTTGATCGAAGGGCTGGGCTACACCTTC.

This clone was seen a handful of times. The V gene is TRBV6-4, the J gene TRBJ1-6; TRBD1 aligns across 12 bases. CDR3 length: 15 residues. Per the germline V gene, CDR1 is MRHNA and CDR2 is SNTAGT. V dropped 4 bases and J dropped 9; count of bases not matched to a gene: 4. The CDR3, as DNA: TGTGCCAGCAGTGCCTCGGGACAGGGGGCTTCACCCCTCCACTTT. Its protein product is CASSASGQGASPLHF.

This chain uses TRBV5-1 with TRBJ1-1; no clear D. Germline loops: CDR1 SGHRS, CDR2 YFSETQ. The CDR3 is 14 residues long. Trimming cost V 0 bases and J 0 bases, with 6 bases left between them. Here the CDR3 DNA reads TGCGCCAGCAGCTTGGTAACGGTGAACACTGAAGCTTTCTTT. This translates into CASSLVTVNTEAFF.

The chain combines TRBV15 with TRBJ2-5; D is unresolved. The CDR3 has 12 amino acids. CDR1 is LNHNV, CDR2 YYDKDF, per germline (reference sequence). Trimming removed 0 bases at V and 4 bases at J, with 3 bases between. CDR3 sequence: CATSRDGETQYF. Written as DNA, the CDR3 is TGTGCCACCAGCAGAGATGGAGAGACCCAGTACTTC.

The CDR3 region is CASSARRGFYGYTF. The CDR3 DNA is TGTGCCAGCAGCGCGAGGAGAGGGTTCTATGGCTACACCTTC. The chain is built from TRBV5-4 and TRBJ1-2; D uncertain. The CDR3 spans 14 residues. In germline, CDR1 is SGHNT, CDR2 YYREEE (reference sequence). Trimming removed 4 bases from V and 4 bases from J, with 14 bases in between.

This clone has only a few counts. In DNA, the CDR3 is TGTGCCAGCAGCCCAAGCGGGACAGGACCCTACGAGCAGTACTTC. Translating gives CASSPSGTGPYEQYF. This chain connects TRBV7-9 to TRBJ2-7, with D perhaps TRBD1 (8 bases). CDR1 is SEHNR, CDR2 FQNEAQ, per germline (reference sequence). The V end lost 5 bases, the J end lost 2 bases, and 16 bases lay between the germline ends. There are 15 residues in the CDR3.

The CDR3 region has the DNA TGTGCCAGCAGCCCACCTAAGGGGTCCTACGAGCAGTACTTC. Translated: CASSPPKGSYEQYF. The chain has TRBV13 and TRBJ2-7; D possibly corresponds to TRBD1 (5 bases). Germline CDR1 and CDR2: PRHDT and FYEKMQ (reference sequence). CDR3 length: 14 residues. V was pared by 5 bases and J by 1 base, with 12 bases between.

This clone was seen a single time. The V call is TRBV6-5, the J call TRBJ2-7; D gene uncertain. This CDR3 is built from 15 residues. V shed 2 bases and J shed 2 bases, with 13 bases lying between them. Germline V gene sequence: CDR1 MNHEY, CDR2 SVGAGI. The CDR3 region is CASSYARFGTYEQYF. The CDR3 coding sequence is TGTGCCAGCAGTTACGCGAGGTTTGGTACCTACGAGCAGTACTTC.

A few counts support this clone. This chain uses TRBV19 with TRBJ1-2, with TRBD1 matching 7 bases. This CDR3 has 16 residues. Germline V CDR1 and CDR2: LNHDA, SQIVND (reference sequence). The trim removed 10 bases at V and 0 bases at J, leaving 14 bases unmatched. This CDR3 is CATRDSVYRANYGYTF. For the CDR3, the DNA is TGTGCCACCCGGGACAGTGTTTACCGAGCTAACTATGGCTACACCTTC.

This clone was observed a handful of times. The chain combines TRBV4-2 with TRBJ1-3; D is unclear. V gave up 0 bases and J gave up 1 base, with 7 bases separating them. The CDR3 consists of 15 residues. Germline CDR1 is LGHNA and CDR2 is YNFKEQ. DNA for the CDR3: TGTGCCAGCAGCCAAGACGGGGAATCTGGAAACACCATATATTTT. It specifies CASSQDGESGNTIYF.

The CDR3 nucleotides are TGCGCCAGCAGCCAAGATACCGGGGGCATAACTGGAAACACCATATATTTT. The encoded protein is CASSQDTGGITGNTIYF. This rearrangement joins TRBV4-3 to TRBJ1-3; tentative D call: TRBD1 (6 bases). The ends were cut back, 0 bases at V and 2 bases at J, with 14 bases in the middle. This CDR3 region has 17 residues. The germline CDR1 and CDR2 sequences are LGHNA and YSLEER.

A few counts support this clone. The chain carries TRBV11-2 and TRBJ1-2, with D unresolved. The V end was cut by 1 base, the J end by 2 bases, with 5 bases between. The CDR3 is made up of 13 amino acids. Germline CDR1 SGHAT, CDR2 FQNNGV. The CDR3 loop reads CASSLGTNYGYTF. The DNA for the CDR3 is TGTGCCAGCAGCTTAGGGACCAACTATGGCTACACCTTC. Full variable domain (remainder filled in from reference TRBV11-2 and TRBJ1-2): EAGVAQSPRYKIIEKRQSVAFWCNPISGHATLYWYQQILGQGPKLLIQFQNNGVVDDSQLPKDRFSAERLKGVDSTLKIQPAKLEDSAVYLCASSLGTNYGYTFGSGTRLTVV.

This chain joins TRBV11-3 and TRBJ2-7; 7 bases agree with TRBD1. The ends lost 5 bases at V and 2 bases at J; junction bases unmatched: 6. CDR3 length: 14 residues. Germline V CDR1 and CDR2: SGHNT, YENEEA. The CDR3: CASSASGQPYEQYF. CDR3 coding DNA: TGTGCCAGCAGCGCCTCGGGACAGCCCTACGAGCAGTACTTC.

This clone was counted only a few times. J is TRBJ2-2 and V is TRBV10-3; TRBD2 agrees at 7 bases. Germline V gives CDR1 ENHRY, CDR2 SYGVKD. The CDR3 contains 14 residues. The ends lost 8 bases at V and 1 base at J; junction bases unmatched: 4. CDR3 DNA: TGTGCCATCCAAGCGGGAATGAACACCGGGGAGCTGTTTTTT. This sequence encodes CAIQAGMNTGELFF.